The 24 T cell receptor beta chains below all came from one sample that was sequenced in a study of blood T cell repertoires in COVID-19. The repertoire was sequenced with immunoSEQ multiplex PCR; TCRdb's copy has only in-frame clones and lacks some. The sample lists 200,000 to 300,000 clones; approximately 80% were seen once. The sample comprised peripheral blood. The receptors derive from a man aged 35-49 years who had recovered from COVID-19.

The chain uses TRBV18 and TRBJ1-2; D remains ambiguous. The CDR3 has 12 residues. CDR1 is KGHSH and CDR2 is LQKENI in the germline V gene. Trimming cost V 3 bases and J 2 bases, with 4 bases left between them. CDR3 amino acids: CASSPQNYGYTF. In DNA form, the CDR3 reads TGTGCCAGCTCACCTCAGAACTATGGCTACACCTTC.

A note on this clone: The germline gene is not matched at one end of the junction; a read error may be the cause. V and J are TRBV7-2 and TRBJ2-5, with a weak D call TRBD2 (6 bases). This CDR3 is 12 amino acids long. Germline CDR1 SGHTA, CDR2 FQGNSA. CDR3 amino acids: CASSLVSGAVDF. The CDR3 nucleotides read TGTGCCAGCAGCTTAGTTTCGGGAGCAGTCGACTTC.

The chain links TRBV27 to TRBJ2-3; D is possibly TRBD2 (5 bases). Germline V gene sequence: CDR1 MNHEY, CDR2 SMNVEV (reference sequence). This CDR3 comprises 14 residues. Trimming pared 4 bases from V and 4 bases from J, leaving 12 bases between. CDR3 amino acids: CASSSLGRADTQYF. In DNA form, the CDR3 reads TGTGCCAGCAGTTCGTTAGGGAGAGCAGATACGCAGTATTTT.

CDR3 nucleotide sequence: TGTGCCAGCAGCTTGGTGTCAGGGAAGTTCTATGGCTACACCTTC. It specifies CASSLVSGKFYGYTF. The V and J genes are TRBV5-6 and TRBJ1-2; maybe TRBD1 (5 bases). Germline V gives CDR1 SGHDT, CDR2 YYEEEE. The CDR3 is 15 amino acids. The V and J ends lost 0 bases and 4 bases respectively, with 13 bases between them.

V and J are TRBV5-1 and TRBJ2-7, with D tentatively TRBD1 (5 bases). Trimming took off 4 bases at V and 5 bases at J, with 16 bases between the two ends. The CDR3 is 14 amino acids. The germline CDR1 and CDR2 sequences are SGHRS and YFSETQ. CDR3 coding DNA: TGCGCCAGCAGCACCGGTGGGGCCAGAGACGAGCAGTACTTC. Translation: CASSTGGARDEQYF.

This chain uses TRBV15 with TRBJ2-5; 12 bases are a match to TRBD2. J gave up 1 base and V 4 bases, and 19 bases lay outside the gene matches. The CDR3 runs to 21 residues. Germline V CDR1 and CDR2: LNHNV, YYDKDF (reference sequence). The CDR3 coding sequence is TGTGCCACCAGCATTCCCCCGGGGGACCCTAGCGGGAGGGCCTTCCAAGAGACCCAGTACTTC. Its protein is CATSIPPGDPSGRAFQETQYF.

V and J are TRBV3-1 (or the pseudogene TRBV3-2) and TRBJ1-1; TRBD1 matches at 9 bases. Germline values: CDR1 LGHDT, CDR2 YNNKEL (reference sequence). Losses at the gene ends were 2 bases for V and 1 base for J; bases not matched to a gene: 17. This CDR3 comprises 20 residues. The CDR3 DNA reads as TGTGCCAGCAGCCAATCTGGACAGGGGAGGTTGAATCGTTGGAACACTGAAGCTTTCTTT. Its protein product is CASSQSGQGRLNRWNTEAFF.

On this clone: Relative to the germline gene, one junction end is altered; a read error may explain this. The chain uses TRBV12-3 or TRBV12-4 and TRBJ2-7, with 7 positions matching TRBD2. This CDR3 region has 12 residues. The CDR3 sequence is CASSLGSGTTSF. CDR3 bases: TGTGCCAGCAGTTTGGGATCCGGGACTACGAGCTTC.

This clone was observed a handful of times. The chain carries TRBV5-6 and TRBJ2-1; 8 nucleotides agree with TRBD1. V gave up 1 base and J gave up 16 bases; unmatched junction bases: 7. The CDR3 totals 12 residues. CDR1 and CDR2 from the germline V gene are SGHDT and YYEEEE. The chain's CDR3 is CASSLRRDRFFF. The CDR3 region has the DNA TGTGCCAGCAGCTTGAGACGGGACAGGTTCTTCTTC.

The chain uses TRBV19 and TRBJ1-5; D gene uncertain. Germline CDR1 LNHDA, CDR2 SQIVND (reference sequence). This CDR3 comprises 17 residues. Trimming cost V 3 bases and J 3 bases, with 18 bases left between them. CDR3 loop: CASSILKGGGYNQPQHF. The CDR3 DNA follows: TGTGCCAGTAGTATCCTAAAGGGCGGAGGGTACAATCAGCCCCAGCATTTT.

J is TRBJ1-2 and V is TRBV12-2; TRBD1 is the table's D call, not checked against the DNA. TRBV12-2 is recorded as a pseudogene. The CDR3 is made up of 16 amino acids. The CDR3 spells CASRFVRDRGTEGYTF. DNA for the CDR3: TGTGCAAGTCGCTTCGTCCGGGACAGGGGAACGGAGGGCTACACCTTC.

This rearrangement joins TRBV27 to TRBJ2-2; 7 positions match TRBD2. The germline V gene has CDR1 MNHEY and CDR2 SMNVEV (reference sequence). CDR3 length: 15 amino acids. V gave up 6 bases and J gave up 5 bases; unmatched junction bases: 9. CDR3 residues: CASSLTGGRTGELFF. CDR3 nucleotides: TGTGCCAGCAGCCTCACGGGAGGTCGGACCGGGGAGCTGTTTTTT.

In the case of this clone: Other DNA sequences of this sample code for an identical CDR3. V gene TRBV6-2 or TRBV6-3 combines with J gene TRBJ2-7; 8 nucleotides line up with TRBD1. The germline V gene has CDR1 MNHEY and CDR2 SVGEGT. The V segment lost 2 bases and the J segment 0 bases; nucleotides outside the gene matches: 0. The CDR3 length is 14 residues. The CDR3: CASSYTGGSYEQYF. CDR3 DNA: TGTGCCAGCAGTTACACAGGGGGCTCCTACGAGCAGTACTTC.

The CDR3 DNA follows: TGTGCCAGCTCACCAACCACAGGGCAGACCGGGGAGCTGTTTTTT. Translating gives CASSPTTGQTGELFF. The rearrangement uses TRBV18 and TRBJ2-2, with D maybe TRBD1 (6 bases). V shed 2 bases and J shed 5 bases, with 12 bases lying between them. Germline V gene sequence: CDR1 KGHSH, CDR2 LQKENI. CDR3 length equals 15 residues.

The chain joins TRBV15 to TRBJ1-2, with D perhaps TRBD1 (6 bases). V lost 0 bases to trimming and J lost 6 bases, with 17 bases between them. CDR1 is LNHNV and CDR2 is YYDKDF in the germline V gene (reference sequence). The CDR3 covers 16 residues. The chain's CDR3 is CATSRDRDTAGHGYTF. The DNA for the CDR3 is TGTGCCACCAGCAGAGATCGGGACACAGCAGGGCATGGCTACACCTTC.

This clone has a handful of counts. The chain joins TRBV11-3 to TRBJ1-1, with 8 bases that match TRBD1. The CDR3 has 11 amino acids. Germline values: CDR1 SGHNT, CDR2 YENEEA. V dropped 3 bases and J dropped 11; count of bases not matched to a gene: 2. CDR3 sequence (DNA): TGTGCCAGCAGCTTGACAGGGGCTGCTTTCTTT. Translation gives CASSLTGAAFF.

This clone was observed a handful of times. The J gene is TRBJ2-7, the V gene TRBV7-9, with 7 bases that match TRBD1. CDR1 is SEHNR, CDR2 FQNEAQ, per germline (reference sequence). J lost 4 bases, V lost 3 bases, and 3 bases had no gene match. The CDR3 runs to 13 residues. DNA of the CDR3: TGTGCCAGCAGCTTCCGGGACAGTTACGAGCAGTACTTC. Translation gives CASSFRDSYEQYF.

The chain joins TRBV5-1 to TRBJ1-1, with 7 bases aligning to TRBD1. This CDR3 contains 16 residues. V lost 4 bases and J lost 1; bases outside the gene matches: 10. Per germline, CDR1 SGHRS and CDR2 YFSETQ. CDR3 bases: TGCGCCAGCAGCCTAGACCCGACAGGGTCGAACACTGAAGCTTTCTTT. As protein: CASSLDPTGSNTEAFF.

This clone was counted a few times. V and J are TRBV27 and TRBJ1-2; 8 bases agree with TRBD1. The trim removed 6 bases at V and 4 bases at J, leaving 7 bases unmatched. Germline V lookup: CDR1 MNHEY, CDR2 SMNVEV (reference sequence). The CDR3 has 14 amino acids. The chain's CDR3 is CASSPQGAGYGYTF. CDR3 sequence (DNA): TGTGCCAGCAGCCCCCAGGGGGCTGGCTATGGCTACACCTTC.

This clone is a singleton in its sample. The chain is built from TRBV24-1 and TRBJ2-3, with TRBD2 identical over 7 bases. CDR1 and CDR2 from the germline V gene are KGHDR and SFDVKD. The CDR3 loop spans 17 amino acids. With 1 base clipped from V and 0 bases from J, the junction kept 6 bases outside the gene matches. The DNA of the CDR3 is TGTGCCACCAGTGATTTTTGGACTAGTCGGAGCACAGATACGCAGTATTTT. Translated, it gives CATSDFWTSRSTDTQYF.

In this sample, this clone turned up a few times. This chain uses TRBV4-1 with TRBJ2-2, with 7 bases identical to TRBD1. The trim removed 0 bases at V and 0 bases at J, leaving 1 base unmatched. CDR1 MGHRA and CDR2 YSYEKL come from the germline V gene. The CDR3 consists of 16 residues. The CDR3 spells CASSQEGGPNTGELFF. The CDR3 DNA follows: TGCGCCAGCAGCCAAGAAGGGGGCCCGAACACCGGGGAGCTGTTTTTT.

This chain uses TRBV6-5 with TRBJ2-2, with D possibly TRBD1 on 6 matching bases. There are 14 residues in the CDR3. The V end lost 7 bases, the J end lost 0 bases, and 9 bases lay between the germline ends. Per germline, CDR1 MNHEY and CDR2 SVGAGI. CDR3 coding DNA: TGTGCCAGCAAGTGGACAGCGAACACCGGGGAGCTGTTTTTT. It specifies CASKWTANTGELFF.

The chain couples TRBV2 to TRBJ1-1, with 8 bases matching TRBD1. This CDR3 region has 12 residues. The V and J ends lost 6 bases and 6 bases, in that order; junction bases with no gene match: 3. Germline CDR1 is SNHLY and CDR2 is FYNNEI. As DNA, the CDR3 is TGTGCCAGCAGGGGACAGGTCTCTGAAGCTTTCTTT. It is translated as CASRGQVSEAFF.

The rearrangement uses TRBV5-1 and TRBJ2-1, with 10 nucleotides matching TRBD2. J lost 0 bases, V lost 1 base, and 4 bases had no gene match. The CDR3 contains 17 residues. Germline CDR1 and CDR2: SGHRS and YFSETQ. CDR3 loop: CASSLTSGASSYNEQFF. The DNA for the CDR3 is TGCGCCAGCAGCTTGACTAGCGGGGCCAGCTCCTACAATGAGCAGTTCTTC.